These 23 T cell receptor beta chains originate from one sample sequenced in a study of PD-1 blockade in classical Hodgkin lymphoma. TCRdb's copy holds only in-frame clones and misses some; the assay was immunoSEQ multiplex PCR. The sample includes 43,000 or so clones, about 73% seen only once; the top ten take roughly 9.6%. Every patient relapsed after autologous stem cell transplantation, and brentuximab vedotin exposure varied. The sample consisted of peripheral blood mononuclear cells (PBMCs), taken at baseline. These receptors all come from a human donor with classical Hodgkin lymphoma.

This clone has a handful of counts. The V call is TRBV5-1, the J call TRBJ2-7; a possible D gene is TRBD2 (6 bases). The CDR3 covers 15 residues. CDR1 and CDR2 (germline): SGHRS, YFSETQ. V gave up 4 bases and J gave up 2 bases, with 16 bases separating them. CDR3 residues: CASSINPAGTYEQYF. The CDR3 DNA is TGCGCCAGCAGCATCAACCCGGCGGGGACCTACGAGCAGTACTTC.

The chain employs TRBV7-3 and TRBJ1-1; 7 positions match TRBD1. With V trimmed by 2 bases and J by 7 bases, 7 bases remained unmatched. The germline gives CDR1 SGHTA, CDR2 FQGTGA. This CDR3 contains 14 residues. The CDR3: CASSLETSGGEAFF. As DNA, the CDR3 is TGTGCCAGCAGCTTAGAAACATCAGGGGGTGAAGCTTTCTTT.

The CDR3 DNA reads TGTGCCAGCAGCTTAGAACGATCAGGGAATGAGCAGTTCTTC. Translation: CASSLERSGNEQFF. V and J are TRBV7-8 and TRBJ2-1, with D maybe TRBD1 (5 bases). Germline V gene lookup returns CDR1 SGHVS and CDR2 FQNEAQ. The CDR3 totals 14 residues. V was pared by 1 base and J by 7 bases, with 11 bases between.

The V and J genes are TRBV6-1 and TRBJ1-5; D might be TRBD1 (6 bases). Deletions cut 4 bases from V and 7 bases from J, with 17 bases between. Germline V gene data show CDR1 as MNHNS and CDR2 as SASEGT. The CDR3 contains 15 residues. The CDR3 DNA reads as TGTGCCAGCAGTGCTACACAGGGAGGGAGCCAGCCCCAGCATTTT. It yields the protein CASSATQGGSQPQHF.

There are a few counts of this clone. J is TRBJ2-7 and V is TRBV4-1, with 7 nucleotides matching TRBD2. This CDR3 has 14 residues. CDR1 is MGHRA and CDR2 is YSYEKL in the germline V gene. With 0 bases clipped from V and 4 bases from J, the junction kept 3 bases outside the gene matches. CDR3 loop: CASSQEGGPYEQYF. The CDR3 region has the DNA TGCGCCAGCAGCCAAGAGGGAGGGCCTTACGAGCAGTACTTC.

The chain links TRBV6-5 to TRBJ2-2; no clear D gene. Germline CDR1 reads MNHEY; CDR2 reads SVGAGI. The V gene lost 6 bases and the J gene lost 5 bases, with 16 bases spanning the gap. This CDR3 is 15 amino acids long. The CDR3 spells CASSSREVGTGELFF. The CDR3 region has the DNA TGTGCCAGCAGCTCTCGAGAAGTAGGAACCGGGGAGCTGTTTTTT.

This clone turned up a few times. The chain uses TRBV9 and TRBJ1-2; D gene ambiguous. The V end was cut by 0 bases, the J end by 6 bases, with 12 bases between. Germline V lookup: CDR1 SGDLS, CDR2 YYNGEE. The CDR3 contains 14 residues. In DNA, the CDR3 is TGTGCCAGCAGCGTAGCTACACTAAGCAATGGCTACACCTTC. Translation: CASSVATLSNGYTF.

The CDR3 spells CASRKSGAHEQYF. CDR3 nucleotide sequence: TGTGCCAGCAGGAAATCAGGGGCTCACGAGCAGTACTTC. This chain connects TRBV27 to TRBJ2-7; tentatively, D is TRBD1 (6 bases). Germline CDR1 reads MNHEY; CDR2 reads SMNVEV (reference sequence). V lost 6 bases, J lost 5 bases, and 14 bases lay in between. This CDR3 contains 13 residues.

The CDR3 reads CASTRTPVSNTGELFF. CDR3 DNA sequence: TGCGCCAGCACCCGGACGCCCGTCTCGAACACCGGGGAGCTGTTTTTT. V usage is TRBV5-1 and J usage is TRBJ2-2; D is unclear. This CDR3 has 16 amino acids. V was cut by 6 bases and J by 0 bases, with 15 bases left in between. Germline CDR1 is SGHRS and CDR2 is YFSETQ.

The chain links TRBV12-5 to TRBJ1-5; D not certain. Germline-derived CDR1 and CDR2 are LGHNT and FRNRAP. The CDR3 totals 14 residues. Trimming cost V 0 bases and J 4 bases, with 7 bases left between them. In DNA, the CDR3 is TGTGCTAGTGGTTTGGTAATCGGAAATCAGCCCCAGCATTTT. As protein: CASGLVIGNQPQHF.

This clone was counted a single time. J is TRBJ1-5 and V is TRBV28; D perhaps matches TRBD1 (6 bases). V was clipped by 5 bases and J by 4 bases, with 12 bases between them. This CDR3 has 14 amino acids. Germline V gives CDR1 MDHEN, CDR2 SYDVKM. The CDR3 bases are TGTGCCAGCAGTCGTCACCAGGGGAATCAGCCCCAGCATTTT. It yields the protein CASSRHQGNQPQHF.

The CDR3 reads CASRAPDRGLGTQYF. CDR3 nucleotides: TGTGCCAGCAGGGCCCCGGACAGGGGGCTAGGGACCCAGTACTTC. V usage is TRBV28 and J usage is TRBJ2-5; TRBD1 matches at 11 bases. V was pared by 6 bases and J by 7 bases, with 10 bases of the junction left unmatched. The CDR3 loop spans 15 amino acids. The germline V gene has CDR1 MDHEN and CDR2 SYDVKM.

The chain links TRBV11-2 to TRBJ2-3; D is unresolved. V was cut by 1 base and J by 1 base, with 6 bases left in between. This CDR3 has 14 amino acids. The V gene's germline CDR1 is SGHAT and CDR2 FQNNGV. The CDR3 loop reads CASSLVAGTDTQYF. The CDR3 DNA sequence: TGTGCCAGCAGCTTAGTTGCAGGCACAGATACGCAGTATTTT.

The rearrangement joins TRBV18 to TRBJ2-2; weak D call: TRBD2 (5 bases). The CDR3 covers 12 residues. Germline V gene lookup returns CDR1 KGHSH and CDR2 LQKENI. V shed 1 base and J shed 12 bases, with 9 bases lying between them. Written as DNA, the CDR3 is TGTGCCAGCTCACCACAGACGGGAAAGCTGTTTTTT. Its protein is CASSPQTGKLFF.

J is TRBJ2-7 and V is TRBV6-1, with a tentative D call TRBD2 (6 bases). The germline V and J ends were trimmed by 3 bases and 5 bases, with 11 bases remaining between them. This CDR3 region has 13 residues. Germline V gives CDR1 MNHNS, CDR2 SASEGT. This chain's CDR3 is CASSDGGRHEQYF. Here the CDR3 DNA reads TGTGCCAGCAGTGATGGGGGGAGGCACGAGCAGTACTTC.

The table lists this clone with a few counts. V is TRBV5-8 and J is TRBJ2-7; 7 bases align to TRBD1. The CDR3 extends over 14 amino acids. V was clipped by 4 bases and J by 2 bases; unmatched bases: 6. Germline loops: CDR1 SGHTS, CDR2 YDEGEE. The CDR3 coding sequence is TGTGCCAGCAGCCCCGGACAGGACCCCTACGAGCAGTACTTC. This translates into CASSPGQDPYEQYF.

This clone was found once. The chain carries TRBV5-1 and TRBJ2-3; no reliable D call. Germline V CDR1 and CDR2: SGHRS, YFSETQ. The length of the CDR3 is 16 residues. Deletions cut 0 bases from V and 0 bases from J, with 11 bases between. CDR3 sequence: CASSLAAYRSTDTQYF. The CDR3 DNA reads as TGCGCCAGCAGCTTGGCGGCGTATAGGAGCACAGATACGCAGTATTTT.

This clone was recorded only once. The chain couples TRBV6-5 to TRBJ2-2; 7 nucleotides line up with TRBD2. Germline-derived CDR1 and CDR2 are MNHEY and SVGAGI. CDR3 size: 15 residues. J lost 0 bases, V lost 6 bases, and 4 bases had no gene match. The CDR3 nucleotides read TGTGCCAGCAGGTCCGGACTAGCGAACACCGGGGAGCTGTTTTTT. This encodes CASRSGLANTGELFF.

The chain is built from TRBV28 and TRBJ1-1, with TRBD1 as a possible D gene (6 bases). Trimming shortened V by 7 bases and J by 1 base, and 16 bases separated the two germline ends. From germline, CDR1 is MDHEN and CDR2 SYDVKM. CDR3 length: 15 amino acids. The CDR3 DNA reads as TGTGCCAGCACCCCAGGGGTGGGCAGGAACACTGAAGCTTTCTTT. It yields the protein CASTPGVGRNTEAFF.

The genes are TRBV21-1 and TRBJ1-4. TRBV21-1 is shown as a pseudogene. The CDR3 totals 14 residues. For the CDR3, the DNA is TGTGCCAGCTCCCTCAAAGTACGGAAGGAAAAACTGTTTTTT. Translation: CASSLKVRKEKLFF.

The chain links TRBV7-3 to TRBJ1-2, with D possibly matching TRBD1 (6 bases). Germline CDR1 reads SGHTA; CDR2 reads FQGTGA. Deletions cut 1 base from V and 5 bases from J, with 17 bases between. The CDR3 has 16 amino acids. The DNA of the CDR3 is TGTGCCAGCAGCTTAAGCGGGACGGACAGAGGGTATGGCTACACCTTC. Its protein is CASSLSGTDRGYGYTF.

The V and J genes are TRBV14 and TRBJ2-7; unclear D gene. Deletions cut 4 bases from V and 5 bases from J, with 21 bases between. Germline values: CDR1 SGHDN, CDR2 FVKESK. The CDR3 length is 16 residues. The DNA for the CDR3 is TGTGCCAGCAGCCTCGGGTTCCGGGTTCGGGTCCACGAGCAGTACTTC. Protein product: CASSLGFRVRVHEQYF.

The table lists this clone with a few counts. This sequence joins TRBV25-1 and TRBJ2-5, with 8 positions matching TRBD2. CDR1 is MGHDK and CDR2 is SYGVNS in the germline V gene. CDR3 size: 14 residues. The ends lost 6 bases at V and 4 bases at J; junction bases unmatched: 7. CDR3 in DNA: TGTGCCAGCAGCGAGGCGGGGGGTACAGAGACCCAGTACTTC. This sequence encodes CASSEAGGTETQYF.